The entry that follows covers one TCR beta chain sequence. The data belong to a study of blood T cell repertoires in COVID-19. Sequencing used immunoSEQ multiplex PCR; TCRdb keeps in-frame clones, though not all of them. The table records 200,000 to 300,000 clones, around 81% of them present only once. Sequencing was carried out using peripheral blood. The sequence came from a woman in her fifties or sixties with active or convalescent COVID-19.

Here the CDR3 DNA reads TGTGCCAGCAGCTTAGAAGGAAGGAGCGCCACCTTC. This gives the protein CASSLEGRSATF. This rearrangement joins TRBV7-9 to TRBJ1-2, with D unresolved. This CDR3 is built from 12 residues. V lost 1 base and J lost 13, with 13 bases in between. Per germline, CDR1 SEHNR and CDR2 FQNEAQ (reference sequence).